This is a list of T cell receptor beta chains from one sample in a study of T cell responses to AZD1222 COVID-19 vaccine. Assay: immunoSEQ multiplex PCR; the TCRdb copy retains only in-frame clones and omits some. This table has about 83,000 clones, around 93% appearing once. Sequenced material: peripheral blood, taken 28 days after the second AZD1222 dose. The source is an adult who received the AZD1222 COVID-19 vaccine. Each CDR3 is given with its conserved first and last residue. Only part of the rows carry a size: once, few, many, or a class if the clone is expanded.

V gene: TRBV5-8
J gene: TRBJ1-4
clone size: NA
CDR3 protein: CASSLGLQGDGGEKLFF

V gene: TRBV6-4
J gene: TRBJ2-3
clone size: NA
CDR3 protein: CASSPVGASPDTQYF

V gene: TRBV27
J gene: TRBJ2-4
clone size: once
CDR3 protein: CASIKDTLGIQYF

V gene: TRBV28
J gene: TRBJ2-2
clone size: NA
CDR3 protein: CASIQRSPTGELFF

V gene: TRBV6-5
J gene: TRBJ1-4
clone size: NA
CDR3 protein: CASSPPGYAGEKLFF

V gene: TRBV9
J gene: TRBJ2-3
clone size: NA
CDR3 protein: CASSVEGGRGTITDTQYF

V gene: TRBV29-1
J gene: TRBJ2-3
clone size: NA
CDR3 protein: CSVAKTGTSGRVRTDTQYF

V gene: TRBV28
J gene: TRBJ2-1
clone size: NA
CDR3 protein: CASSGGGFRGPLNEQFF

V gene: TRBV7-9
J gene: TRBJ2-1
clone size: NA
CDR3 protein: CASSLVGALAGLNEQFF

V gene: TRBV24-1
J gene: TRBJ1-2
clone size: NA
CDR3 protein: CATRPGQGDGYTF

V gene: TRBV7-2
J gene: TRBJ1-6
clone size: once
CDR3 protein: CASSFTGVGSPLHF

V gene: TRBV2
J gene: TRBJ1-3
clone size: once
CDR3 protein: CASRGPSGNTIYF

V gene: TRBV5-1
J gene: TRBJ2-5
clone size: NA
CDR3 protein: CASSFGLAGGSVETQYF

V gene: TRBV5-4
J gene: TRBJ1-2
clone size: NA
CDR3 protein: CASSSGLSYGYTF

V gene: TRBV4-1
J gene: TRBJ2-7
clone size: NA
CDR3 protein: CASSYGDTGAYEQYF

V gene: TRBV7-8
J gene: TRBJ2-3
clone size: NA
CDR3 protein: CASSELGRELTDTQYF

V gene: TRBV7-9
J gene: TRBJ1-3
clone size: few
CDR3 protein: CASSRDTYSGNTIYF

V gene: TRBV12-5
J gene: TRBJ2-2
clone size: NA
CDR3 protein: CASGLVPLSPGELFF

V gene: TRBV6-1
J gene: TRBJ1-2
clone size: NA
CDR3 protein: CASREDSRPKMNTF

V gene: TRBV2
J gene: TRBJ2-1
clone size: once
CDR3 protein: CASRSGTGIDEQFF

V gene: TRBV6-1
J gene: TRBJ2-7
clone size: NA
CDR3 protein: CASSEGLAGVNEQYF

V gene: TRBV4-1
J gene: TRBJ1-5
clone size: once
CDR3 protein: CASSTHRINQPQHF

V gene: TRBV9
J gene: TRBJ2-7
clone size: NA
CDR3 protein: CASSVDGSSYEQYF